The present T cell receptor (beta chain) was sequenced within a study of blood T cell repertoires in COVID-19. The overall study: T cells, B-cell-depleted T cells, or PBMCs provided the cDNA or gDNA that served as material.

Self-reported history from a screening survey and questionnaire set each donor's cohort. Germline V gene lookup returns CDR1 MNHEY and CDR2 SMNVEV (reference sequence). V was pared by 4 bases and J by 0 bases, with 5 bases of the junction left unmatched. This CDR3 region has 16 residues. TCRdb's table, derived via immunoSEQ multiplex PCR, lists solely in-frame clones and lacks some. Found here are some 300,000 clones, around 90% of them singletons; the top ten hold about 1%. The sequencing sample was made of PBMCs or T cells enriched from blood (not recorded which). The sequence was collected from a woman aged 25 to 39 who had recovered from COVID-19. The chain uses TRBV27 and TRBJ1-5; 8 bases agree with TRBD1. CDR3 in amino acids: CASSSGTGYSNQPQHF. In nucleotides, the CDR3 is TGTGCCAGCAGTTCTGGGACAGGCTATAGCAATCAGCCCCAGCATTTT.